This T cell receptor beta chain was sequenced in a study of blood T cell repertoires in COVID-19. Overall study: Material from acute and convalescent COVID-19 was sourced from the United States, Italy and Spain. Sources were T cells, B-cell-depleted T cells, or PBMCs; the material itself was cDNA or gDNA.

CDR1 is SGHDT and CDR2 is YYEEEE in the germline V gene. Trimming took 4 bases from V and 4 from J, leaving 18 bases between them. The CDR3 runs to 15 residues. Using immunoSEQ multiplex PCR, the repertoire was profiled, and TCRdb retains in-frame clones only, with some absent. This sample has around 260,000 clones; about nine tenths occur once, and the top ten carry around 2.9%. The specimen was peripheral blood. The chain is built from TRBV5-6 and TRBJ2-7, with D tentatively TRBD1 (6 bases). This clonotype was sampled from a woman aged 25 to 39 with active or convalescent COVID-19. CDR3: CASSTGGGNRYEQYF. The CDR3 bases are TGTGCCAGCAGCACGGGTGGGGGCAATCGGTACGAGCAGTACTTC.